The sequence of this T cell receptor (beta chain) was determined in a study of OX40 agonist ivuxolimab in advanced cancers. Study details: Ivuxolimab, which is an agonistic anti-OX40 (CD134) antibody, was administered to the patients. Study results and limitations: Partial responders treated at 0.1-3.0 mg/kg exhibited clonal expansion among the lowest measured.

Germline V CDR1 and CDR2: MNHEY, SVGAGI. CDR3 length: 15 amino acids. The trim removed 5 bases at V and 5 bases at J, leaving 9 bases unmatched. Profiled with immunoSEQ multiplex PCR; TCRdb holds only in-frame clones, not every one. This table holds some 43,000 clones, around 86% found once. On this clone itself: Its antigen is as yet unknown.

This receptor was taken from an adult with an advanced solid tumor such as melanoma, head and neck, liver or kidney cancer. The chain has TRBV6-5 and TRBJ1-5; 7 bases match TRBD1. The material was CD4+ or CD8+ T cells sorted from blood, obtained in a trial of the OX40 agonist ivuxolimab. CDR3 DNA: TGTGCCAGCAGTACCTCCACAGGGGCCCATCAGCCCCAGCATTTT. This gives the protein CASSTSTGAHQPQHF.